The 14 T cell receptor beta chains in this list originate from one sample, sequenced in a study of molecular identifiers for immune sequencing clone quantification. From the PCR reads, TCRdb called clonotypes with MiXCR, one entry per CDR3 protein. Of around 460,000 distinct CDR3 sequences detected, roughly a fifth appear once; the ten largest clones hold 0.84%. The sequencing input was naive CD8+ T cells from blood, with Jurkat cell RNA spiked in. The subset is: FACS-sorted CD8+CD4-CCR7+CD45RA+ naive T cells. Receptor source: a human donor in good health. Some libraries in this study had Jurkat cell RNA spiked in.

This clonotype occurred a few times. The rearrangement joins TRBV7-9 to TRBJ2-5, with D uncertain. Trimming stripped 0 bases from V and 4 bases from J, with 6 bases between. CDR1 SEHNR and CDR2 FQNEAQ come from the germline V gene (reference sequence). This CDR3 region has 13 residues. DNA of the CDR3: TGTGCCAGCAGCTTAGCCTATCTAGAGACCCAGTACTTC. Amino acid sequence: CASSLAYLETQYF. The full variable domain, completed using reference TRBV7-9 and TRBJ2-5, is DTGVSQNPRHKITKRGQNVTFRCDPISEHNRLYWYRQTLGQGPEFLTYFQNEAQLEKSRLLSDRFSAERPKGSFSTLEIQRTEQGDSAMYLCASSLAYLETQYFGPGTRLLVL.

V is TRBV29-1 and J is TRBJ2-7, with D possibly being TRBD1 (5 bases). CDR1 is SQVTM, CDR2 ANQGSEA, per germline. V lost 2 bases and J 1 base, leaving 15 bases between the germline ends. The length of the CDR3 is 15 residues. CDR3 nucleotide sequence: TGCAGCGTTGAAATATGGGGCAGGCGATCCTACGAGCAGTACTTC. Its translation is CSVEIWGRRSYEQYF.

The chain carries TRBV7-9 and TRBJ2-7, with TRBD1 as a possible D gene (6 bases). This CDR3 is built from 15 residues. V shed 5 bases and J shed 4 bases, with 18 bases lying between them. CDR1 and CDR2 (germline): SEHNR, FQNEAQ (reference sequence). The CDR3 DNA is TGTGCCAGCAGCCAGGGGACACTATTCTCTTACGAGCAGTACTTC. Protein: CASSQGTLFSYEQYF.

A remark on this clonotype: This could be a read error, since a much larger clone is one nucleotide away. The J gene is TRBJ2-6, the V gene TRBV7-2, with D hard to call. There are 13 residues in the CDR3. Germline assignment: CDR1 SGHTA and CDR2 FQGNSA. The DNA for the CDR3 is TGTGCCAGCAACTTACCTGGGGCCAACGTCCTGACTTTC. The encoded protein is CASNLPGANVLTF.

V usage is TRBV7-9 and J usage is TRBJ2-6; D is possibly TRBD2 (7 bases). The CDR3 runs 16 residues. CDR1 SEHNR and CDR2 FQNEAQ come from the germline V gene (reference sequence). V was cut by 5 bases and J by 2 bases, with 13 bases left in between. The CDR3 coding sequence is TGTGCCAGCAGCCACAAGGGGGGGCCTGGGGCCAACGTCCTGACTTTC. Protein product: CASSHKGGPGANVLTF.

This CDR3 reads CASSETGGGQPQHF. In DNA, the CDR3 is TGCGCCAGCAGTGAAACAGGGGGAGGTCAGCCCCAGCATTTT. The rearrangement joins TRBV10-2 to TRBJ1-5; 8 bases map to TRBD1. V gave up 3 bases and J gave up 6 bases; unmatched junction bases: 4. This CDR3 is 14 amino acids long. Per the germline V gene, CDR1 is WSHSY and CDR2 is SAAADI.

V and J are TRBV12-3 or TRBV12-4 and TRBJ2-1, with 9 nucleotides matching TRBD2. The trim removed 3 bases at V and 9 bases at J, leaving 9 bases unmatched. The CDR3 consists of 15 residues. The CDR3 DNA sequence: TGTGCCAGCAGTTTTGGGGCGGGAGGGCCGAGTGAGCAGTTCTTC. The encoded protein is CASSFGAGGPSEQFF.

This clonotype was seen repeatedly, ten times or more. This chain uses TRBV12-3 or TRBV12-4 with TRBJ1-2; D not resolved. Trimming took off 5 bases at V and 3 bases at J, with 7 bases between the two ends. There are 12 residues in the CDR3. CDR3 loop: CASSLGYYGYTF. The CDR3 DNA reads as TGTGCCAGCAGTCTGGGTTACTATGGCTACACCTTC.

Comment on this clonotype: A junction boundary mismatches the germline segment, possibly from a read error. This chain uses TRBV10-3 with TRBJ1-1; no reliable D call. Germline loops: CDR1 ENHRY, CDR2 SYGVKD. This CDR3 has 15 amino acids. The CDR3, as DNA: TGTGCCATCAGAGAGTCGGGAAAATGGAACACTGAAGCTTTCTTT. It encodes CAIRESGKWNTEAFF.

Notes on this clonotype: This may arise from a read error, as a much more abundant clone is one base away. The CDR3 end shows no conserved phenylalanine or tryptophan, and so a read error is likely. The chain couples TRBV2 to TRBJ2-7; the D is unclear. Looked up from germline, CDR1 is SNHLY and CDR2 is FYNNEI. This CDR3 has 11 amino acids. V was shortened by 8 bases and J by 2 bases, with 7 bases between the two germline ends. CDR3 nucleotide sequence: TGTGCCAGCGAAGTCGCCTACGAGCAGTACTCC. Translation gives CASEVAYEQYS.

The chain uses TRBV25-1 and TRBJ2-3; D possibly corresponds to TRBD2 (6 bases). Germline V gives CDR1 MGHDK, CDR2 SYGVNS. The CDR3 spans 17 residues. With 0 bases removed from V and 2 bases from J, the gap between germline ends came to 15 bases. In DNA form, the CDR3 reads TGTGCCAGCAGTGAATATGGAGGGACTCATAACACAGATACGCAGTATTTT. Its protein product is CASSEYGGTHNTDTQYF.

This clonotype was counted only a few times. The gene calls are TRBV27 and TRBJ2-5; D might be TRBD1 or TRBD2, each matching 5 bases. The CDR3 sequence is 14 residues long. V was shortened by 6 bases and J by 5 bases, with 16 bases between the two germline ends. Germline V gene data show CDR1 as MNHEY and CDR2 as SMNVEV (reference sequence). CDR3 residues: CASSPGTLGETQYF. Here the CDR3 DNA reads TGTGCCAGCAGCCCCGGGACCTTAGGGGAGACCCAGTACTTC.

The sample holds many counts of this clonotype. The rearrangement links TRBV5-1 to TRBJ2-5; 11 positions match TRBD1. The V gene's germline CDR1 is SGHRS and CDR2 YFSETQ. The junction had 12 bases not matched to a gene; V was cut back by 4 bases and J by 4 bases. The CDR3 spans 17 residues. CDR3: CASSPSRTGTGGETQYF. The CDR3 DNA reads TGCGCCAGCAGCCCAAGCCGTACCGGGACAGGGGGAGAGACCCAGTACTTC. Using reference TRBV5-1 and TRBJ2-5 for the parts outside the CDR3, the full variable domain is KAGVTQTPRYLIKTRGQQVTLSCSPISGHRSVSWYQQTPGQGLQFLFEYFSETQRNKGNFPGRFSGRQFSNSRSEMNVSTLELGDSALYLCASSPSRTGTGGETQYFGPGTRLLVL.

The rearrangement joins TRBV4-3 to TRBJ2-3, with D unclear. This CDR3 contains 16 residues. Germline loops: CDR1 LGHNA, CDR2 YSLEER. Trimming removed 1 base from V and 0 bases from J, with 11 bases in between. CDR3 protein: CASSQGARRSTDTQYF. The CDR3 DNA reads TGCGCCAGCAGCCAAGGCGCTCGAAGAAGCACAGATACGCAGTATTTT.